This record concerns one T cell receptor (beta chain) sequence. The ends were cut back, 2 bases at V and 13 bases at J, with 12 bases in the middle. CDR3 size: 13 residues. Germline-derived CDR1 and CDR2 are MNHEY and SMNVEV (reference sequence). These data are taken from a study of cytomegalovirus exposure and HLA in healthy donors. In the study overall: The approximately 120 validation repertoires and the approximately 630 first-cohort repertoires shared a platform, a later analysis reported.

TCRdb keeps only in-frame clones here, not all; method: immunoSEQ multiplex PCR. Of 200,000 to 250,000 clones listed, just over 90% were seen once; the top ten hold 0.8% to 1.2%. The specimen was PBMCs. V gene TRBV27 combines with J gene TRBJ1-6; D might be TRBD1 (6 bases). The receptor was derived from a young woman in good health and CMV-seronegative. The CDR3 DNA is TGTGCCAGCAGTTTACCCATACAGGGCCCCCTCCACTTT. Protein: CASSLPIQGPLHF.